The clone carrying this TCR beta chain has just a few counts. What it recognizes is unknown. The CDR3 covers 14 residues. Germline-derived CDR1 and CDR2 are SGHRS and YFSETQ. Genomic DNA, the template, was used for profiling of the TCR beta VDJ and CDR3. TCRdb re-called the reads through MiXCR, storing one row per CDR3 protein. The sample includes 200,000 or so distinct CDR3 sequences, around 65% of them seen just once. This entry belongs to a study of CD8+CD57+ T cells in acquired aplastic anemia. The wider study: When averaged, DNA from sorted CD4+ and CD8+ cells came to about 2.9 ug.

Findings and limits, study-wide: Patients versus controls showed no significant CD8+ Simpson's diversity difference. Fewer than 35 sequences, all CD8+ CDR3, were shared between patients and controls.

This sequence joins TRBV5-1 and TRBJ2-7; TRBD2 might be the D (5 bases). Matching the DNA end better, TRBJ2-5 makes the J call doubtful. The sequence came from a human donor with severe aplastic anemia or a healthy control (not recorded which). The sequenced sample was sorted CD4+, CD8+, or CD8+CD57+ T cells (not recorded which) from PBMCs. The CDR3 sequence is CASSLIGVGETQYF. The CDR3 coding sequence is TGCGCCAGCAGCTTGATCGGGGTAGGAGAGACCCAGTACTTC.